The rows below give T cell receptor beta chains drawn from one sample of a study of CXCR3-negative and CXCR3-positive naive CD8 T cells. TCRdb reanalyzed the 5' RACE reads and collapses them to one entry per CDR3 protein, without DNA. This sample contains 100,000 to 150,000 distinct CDR3 sequences. Sample: naive CXCR3- CD8+ T cells from blood. The receptors stem from a human donor in good health. Some clones in this sample may be carry-over from other donors' samples. Both conserved end residues are part of each CDR3.

TRBJ1-3	TRBV28	CASTMGLRNTIYF
TRBJ2-2	TRBV5-1	CASSGTGVDTGELFF
TRBJ2-1	TRBV5-1	CASSLGRGSNEQFF
TRBJ2-6	TRBV12-3/TRBV12-4	CASSAHSGANVLTF
TRBJ2-7	TRBV9	CASSVGLAGGVEQYF
TRBJ2-7	TRBV28	CASSQVEESYEQYF
TRBJ2-2	TRBV3-1	CASSQDQDISNTGELFF
TRBJ1-1	TRBV12-3/TRBV12-4	CASSSQMSEAFF
TRBJ2-1	TRBV27	CASSLPQARSYNEQFF
TRBJ1-1	TRBV4-1	CASSQEGGVNTEAFF
TRBJ1-2	TRBV6-6	CASSEGAHGYTF
TRBJ1-1	TRBV7-6	CASSLEVGYTEAFF
TRBJ2-3	TRBV9	CASSVGSGSTDTQYF
TRBJ2-3	TRBV7-8	CASSFPKGGEARTDTQYF
TRBJ2-7	TRBV20-1	CSAKPGPGIYGQYF
TRBJ2-5	TRBV5-4	CASSFPTVGTQETQYF
TRBJ2-1	TRBV28	CASSFGERGGDNEQFF
TRBJ1-1	TRBV7-9	CASSFSRGDTEAFF
TRBJ2-7	TRBV7-6	CASSLFLNPKGIPTYEQYF
TRBJ2-1	TRBV15	CATSSARDSEQFF
TRBJ1-1	TRBV7-6	CASVGNTEAFF
TRBJ2-7	TRBV7-7	CASSLAPNAHYEQYF
TRBJ2-2	TRBV11-2	CASSPSGLNTGELFF
TRBJ1-1	TRBV20-1	CSASERDRMGTEAFF
TRBJ2-1	TRBV5-1	CASLAGTFSRKDNEQFF
TRBJ1-1	TRBV4-1	CASSQDDRGTEAFF
TRBJ2-3	TRBV27	CASKLGGRADTQYF
TRBJ2-1	TRBV24-1	CATTAGAANEQFF
TRBJ2-2	TRBV7-9	CASSLTVMDTGELFF
TRBJ2-3	TRBV7-9	CASSVRDTDRTDTQYF
TRBJ2-1	TRBV11-2	CASSLGDSEQFF
TRBJ2-5	TRBV2	CASSPDPNLETQYF
TRBJ2-2	TRBV29-1	CSVEITVRRRGPDRGRDTGELFF
TRBJ1-1	TRBV4-3	CASSHLQGPGEEAFF
TRBJ2-7	TRBV20-1	CSARGARRLSRLGDSYEQYF
TRBJ2-5	TRBV12-3/TRBV12-4	CASSPDDVETQYF
TRBJ1-2	TRBV7-9	CASSSSGDSGGYTF
TRBJ2-5	TRBV4-1	CASSQATGEETQYF
TRBJ2-1	TRBV2	CASSGPGGLAGPYNEQFF
TRBJ2-7	TRBV29-1	CSASTSGSYEQYF
TRBJ2-7	TRBV12-3/TRBV12-4	CASSFQGDMYEQYF
TRBJ2-2	TRBV6-6	CASSLKRVEREIAILTGELFF
TRBJ1-5	TRBV15	CATSRGRGEGNPQHF
TRBJ2-1	TRBV12-3/TRBV12-4	CASSPFILGVYNEQFF